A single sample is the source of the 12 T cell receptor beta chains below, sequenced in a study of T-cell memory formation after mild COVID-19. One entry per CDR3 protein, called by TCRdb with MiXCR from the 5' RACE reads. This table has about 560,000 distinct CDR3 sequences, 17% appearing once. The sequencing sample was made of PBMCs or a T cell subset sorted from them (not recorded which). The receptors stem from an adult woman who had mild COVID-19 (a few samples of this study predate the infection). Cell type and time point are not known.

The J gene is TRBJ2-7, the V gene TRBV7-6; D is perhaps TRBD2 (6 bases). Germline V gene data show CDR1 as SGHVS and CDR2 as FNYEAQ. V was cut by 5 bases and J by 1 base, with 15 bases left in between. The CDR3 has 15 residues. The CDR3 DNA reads TGTGCCAGCAGCGGACGGGACTCCCTTTCCTACGAGCAGTACTTC. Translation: CASSGRDSLSYEQYF.

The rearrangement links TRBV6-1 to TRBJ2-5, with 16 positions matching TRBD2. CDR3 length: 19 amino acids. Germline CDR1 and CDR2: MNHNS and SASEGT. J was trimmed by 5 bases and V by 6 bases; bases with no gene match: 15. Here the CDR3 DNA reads TGTGCCAGCAGCCTGAGGGTTGGGACTAGCGGGGGGGCCTTGGAGACCCAGTACTTC. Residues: CASSLRVGTSGGALETQYF.

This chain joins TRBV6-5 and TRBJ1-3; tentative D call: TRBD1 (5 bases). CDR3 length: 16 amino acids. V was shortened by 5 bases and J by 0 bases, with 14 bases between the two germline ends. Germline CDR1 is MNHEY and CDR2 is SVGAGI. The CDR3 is CASSPPLGDSGNTIYF. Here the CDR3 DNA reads TGTGCCAGCAGTCCCCCCTTGGGGGACTCTGGAAACACCATATATTTT.

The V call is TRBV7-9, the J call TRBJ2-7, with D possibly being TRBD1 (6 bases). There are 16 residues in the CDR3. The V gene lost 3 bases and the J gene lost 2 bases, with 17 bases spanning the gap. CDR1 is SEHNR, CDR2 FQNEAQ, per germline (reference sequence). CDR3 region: CASSLPLGAAAYEQYF. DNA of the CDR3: TGTGCCAGCAGCTTGCCCCTGGGGGCCGCAGCCTACGAGCAGTACTTC. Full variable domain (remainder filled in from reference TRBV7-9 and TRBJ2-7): DTGVSQNPRHKITKRGQNVTFRCDPISEHNRLYWYRQTLGQGPEFLTYFQNEAQLEKSRLLSDRFSAERPKGSFSTLEIQRTEQGDSAMYLCASSLPLGAAAYEQYFGPGTRLTVT.

The CDR3 DNA sequence: TGTGCCAGCAGCCAAGAGGGACTAAACACCGGGGAGCTGTTTTTT. It translates to CASSQEGLNTGELFF. The rearrangement uses TRBV3-1 and TRBJ2-2; 7 bases are a match to TRBD2. V shed 0 bases and J 2 bases; nucleotides not matched to a gene: 0. Germline assignment: CDR1 LGHDT and CDR2 YNNKEL (reference sequence). The CDR3 consists of 15 residues.

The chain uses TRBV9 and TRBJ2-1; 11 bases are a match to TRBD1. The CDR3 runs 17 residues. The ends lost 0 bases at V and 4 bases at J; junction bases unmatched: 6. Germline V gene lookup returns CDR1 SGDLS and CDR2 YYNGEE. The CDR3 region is CASSVARGQGVYNEQFF. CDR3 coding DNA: TGTGCCAGCAGCGTAGCTCGGGGACAGGGGGTTTACAATGAGCAGTTCTTC.

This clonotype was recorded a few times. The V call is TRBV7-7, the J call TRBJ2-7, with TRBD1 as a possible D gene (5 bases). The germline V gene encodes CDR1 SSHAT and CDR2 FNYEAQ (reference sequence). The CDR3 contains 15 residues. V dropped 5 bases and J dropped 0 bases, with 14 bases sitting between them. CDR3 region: CASSKGVGSSYEQYF. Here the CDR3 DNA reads TGTGCCAGCAGCAAAGGGGTTGGAAGCTCCTACGAGCAGTACTTC. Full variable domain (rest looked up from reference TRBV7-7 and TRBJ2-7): GAGVSQSPRYKVTKRGQDVTLRCDPISSHATLYWYQQALGQGPEFLTYFNYEAQPDKSGLPSDRFSAERPEGSISTLTIQRTEQRDSAMYRCASSKGVGSSYEQYFGPGTRLTVT.

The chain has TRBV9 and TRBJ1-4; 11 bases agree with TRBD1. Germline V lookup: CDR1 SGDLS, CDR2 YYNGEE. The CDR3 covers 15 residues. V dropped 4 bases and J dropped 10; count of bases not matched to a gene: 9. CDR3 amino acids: CASSSGEGTGGKLFF. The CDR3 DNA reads TGTGCCAGCAGCTCCGGAGAAGGGACAGGGGGAAAACTGTTTTTT.

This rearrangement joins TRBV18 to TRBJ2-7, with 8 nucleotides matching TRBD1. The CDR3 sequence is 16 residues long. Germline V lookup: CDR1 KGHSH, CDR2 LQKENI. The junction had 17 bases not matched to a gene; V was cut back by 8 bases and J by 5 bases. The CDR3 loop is CASAQIGQGFLNEQYF. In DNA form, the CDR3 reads TGTGCCAGCGCACAGATAGGACAGGGATTTCTCAACGAGCAGTACTTC. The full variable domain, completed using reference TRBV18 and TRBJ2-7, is NAGVMQNPRHLVRRRGQEARLRCSPMKGHSHVYWYRQLPEEGLKFMVYLQKENIIDESGMPKERFSAEFPKEGPSILRIQQVVRGDSAAYFCASAQIGQGFLNEQYFGPGTRLTVT.

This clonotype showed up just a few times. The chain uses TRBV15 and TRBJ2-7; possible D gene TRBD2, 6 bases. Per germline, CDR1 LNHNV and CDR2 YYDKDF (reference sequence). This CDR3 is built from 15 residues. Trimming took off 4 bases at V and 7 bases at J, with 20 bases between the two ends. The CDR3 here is CATSTRRAPSGEQYF. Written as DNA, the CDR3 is TGTGCCACCAGCACTCGGAGGGCCCCGAGTGGTGAGCAGTACTTC.

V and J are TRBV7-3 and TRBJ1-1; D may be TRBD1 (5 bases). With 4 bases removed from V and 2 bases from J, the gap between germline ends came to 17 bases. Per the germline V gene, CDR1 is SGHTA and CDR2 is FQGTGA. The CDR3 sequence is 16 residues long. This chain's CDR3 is CASSSNGPTANTEAFF. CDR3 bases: TGTGCCAGCAGCTCAAACGGACCGACAGCAAACACTGAAGCTTTCTTT.

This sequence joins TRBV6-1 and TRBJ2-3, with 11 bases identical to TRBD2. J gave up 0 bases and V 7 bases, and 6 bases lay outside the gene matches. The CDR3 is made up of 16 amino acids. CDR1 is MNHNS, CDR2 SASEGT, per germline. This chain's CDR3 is CASILAGGASTDTQYF. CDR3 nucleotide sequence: TGTGCCAGCATTTTAGCGGGGGGGGCTAGCACAGATACGCAGTATTTT.